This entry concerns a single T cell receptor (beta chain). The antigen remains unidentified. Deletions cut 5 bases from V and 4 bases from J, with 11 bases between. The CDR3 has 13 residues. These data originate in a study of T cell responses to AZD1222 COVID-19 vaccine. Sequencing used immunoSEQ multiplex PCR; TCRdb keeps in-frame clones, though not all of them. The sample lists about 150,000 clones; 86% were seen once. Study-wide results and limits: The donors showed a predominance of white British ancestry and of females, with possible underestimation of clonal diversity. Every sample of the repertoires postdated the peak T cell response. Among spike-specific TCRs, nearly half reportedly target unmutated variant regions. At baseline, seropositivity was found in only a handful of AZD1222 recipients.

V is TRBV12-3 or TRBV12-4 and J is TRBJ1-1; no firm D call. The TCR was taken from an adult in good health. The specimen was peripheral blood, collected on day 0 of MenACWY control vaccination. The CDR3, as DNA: TGTGCCAGCAGTGGACGCCGGACCACTGAAGCTTTCTTT. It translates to CASSGRRTTEAFF.